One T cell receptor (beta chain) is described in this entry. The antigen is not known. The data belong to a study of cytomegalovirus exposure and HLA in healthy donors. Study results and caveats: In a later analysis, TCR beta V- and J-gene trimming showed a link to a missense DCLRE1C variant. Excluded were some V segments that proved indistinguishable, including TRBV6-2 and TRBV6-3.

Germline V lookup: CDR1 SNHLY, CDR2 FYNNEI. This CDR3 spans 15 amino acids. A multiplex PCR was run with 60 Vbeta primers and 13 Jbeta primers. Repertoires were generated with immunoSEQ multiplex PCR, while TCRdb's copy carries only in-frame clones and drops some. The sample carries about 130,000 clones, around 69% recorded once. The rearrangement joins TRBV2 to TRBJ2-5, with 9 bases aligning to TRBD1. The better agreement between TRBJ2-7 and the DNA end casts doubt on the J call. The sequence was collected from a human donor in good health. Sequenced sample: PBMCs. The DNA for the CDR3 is TGTGCCAGCAGACCTTTCGGGACAGGGACCTACGAGCAGTACTTC. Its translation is CASRPFGTGTYEQYF.